The 2 T cell receptor beta chains in this list originate from one sample, sequenced in a study of blood T cell repertoires in COVID-19. Using immunoSEQ multiplex PCR, the repertoire was profiled, and TCRdb retains in-frame clones only, with some absent. The sample has 90,000 or so clones, 81% seen once. Material for sequencing was peripheral blood. The receptor source for this set is a man older than 75 with active or convalescent COVID-19.

For the CDR3, the DNA is TGTGCCAGCAAACCCTTCGGGACTAGCACAGATACGCAGTATTTT. It encodes CASKPFGTSTDTQYF. This chain joins TRBV28 and TRBJ2-3, with D possibly matching TRBD2 (6 bases). Trimming removed 7 bases at V and 0 bases at J, with 14 bases between. The CDR3 runs to 15 residues. Germline V gene data show CDR1 as MDHEN and CDR2 as SYDVKM.

This chain links TRBV19 with TRBJ2-7; 9 bases map to TRBD2. CDR1 LNHDA and CDR2 SQIVND come from the germline V gene (reference sequence). The CDR3 runs 14 residues. V lost 7 bases, J lost 2 bases, and 6 bases stayed unmatched. CDR3 in amino acids: CASTETSGAYEQYF. CDR3 nucleotide sequence: TGTGCCAGTACGGAGACTAGCGGCGCCTACGAGCAGTACTTC.